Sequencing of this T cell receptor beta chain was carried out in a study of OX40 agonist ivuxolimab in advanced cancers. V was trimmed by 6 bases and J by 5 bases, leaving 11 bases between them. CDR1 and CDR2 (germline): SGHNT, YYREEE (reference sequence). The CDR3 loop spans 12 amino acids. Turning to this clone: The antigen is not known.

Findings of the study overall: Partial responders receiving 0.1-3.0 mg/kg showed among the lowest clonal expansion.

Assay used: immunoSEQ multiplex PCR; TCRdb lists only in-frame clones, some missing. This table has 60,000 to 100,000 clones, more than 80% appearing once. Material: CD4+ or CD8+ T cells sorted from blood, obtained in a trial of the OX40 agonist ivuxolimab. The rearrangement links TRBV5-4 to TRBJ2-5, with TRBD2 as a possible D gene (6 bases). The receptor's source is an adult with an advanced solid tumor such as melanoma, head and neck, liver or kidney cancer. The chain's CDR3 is CASMARGETQYF. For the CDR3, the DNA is TGTGCCAGCATGGCCCGGGGGGAGACCCAGTACTTC. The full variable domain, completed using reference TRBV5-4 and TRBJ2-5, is ETGVTQSPTHLIKTRGQQVTLRCSSQSGHNTVSWYQQALGQGPQFIFQYYREEENGRGNFPPRFSGLQFPNYSSELNVNALELDDSALYLCASMARGETQYFGPGTRLLVL.